This entry describes one T cell receptor (beta chain). This clonotype showed up just a few times. What antigen it recognizes has not been identified. One base away there is no much larger clone; base qualities are not given. The sample is drawn from a study of post-analysis software for immune sequencing data (dated by TCRdb to between 2015 and 2017). Describing the broader study: Disease courses on record covered relapsing-remitting, secondary progressive and progressive-relapsing multiple sclerosis, though some patients had no subtype annotation. A subset of samples was prepared in parallel using single-end sample barcoding, then pooled and co-amplified after Illumina adapter ligation. The patient repertoires were compared against approximately ten previously published healthy control repertoires obtained from donors aged 6 to 25 years. The study at large found these results: The control group was slightly older than the multiple sclerosis patient group. Direct clustering with F measure revealed strong co-clustering of samples prepared in the same batch, which led to a batch-effect correction. Significantly higher frequencies in patients than in controls were found for roughly five TRBV segments, including TRBV5-6, TRBV5-1 and TRBV20-1. Normalized Chao1 diversity was significantly lower in multiple sclerosis patients than controls, suggesting substantial peripheral T-cell clonal expansion.

Trimming accounts for 6 bases at V and 5 bases at J, while the number of junction bases matched to no gene is 7. From a lookup of the germline V gene, CDR1 and CDR2 are MNHEY and SVGAGI. The cysteine opens and the phenylalanine closes a CDR3 of 15 amino acids. The retained sequence is limited to the CDR3, 45 bases, with the frame set at the first base. The receptor library was made with PCR. These reads were obtained on an Illumina HiSeq 2500. To reduce PCR and sequencing biases, unique molecular identifiers were incorporated into the TCR beta cDNA libraries. Per 1 to 10 million input T cells, approximately 500,000 cDNA molecules were obtained, such that each molecule approximated one T cell. The patient libraries were prepared and sequenced using the same protocol as the earlier healthy control dataset. Within a given batch, samples were prepared together, multiplexed and sequenced on the same HiSeq lane. In the source study's methods: MIGEC handled the raw barcoded reads, throwing out single-read molecular identifier groups before consensus assembly and CDR3 extraction. Clonotype tables were post-analysed with VDJtools, and diversity was normalized by down-sampling all datasets to the smallest sample size. In repertoire overlap clustering, CDR3 amino acid sequences, but not nucleotide sequences, were matched to correct batch-related cross-sample contamination. TCRdb's own reprocessing of the public reads used fastp at Q25 and MiXCR and kept productive beta chains. Rows merge per CDR3 protein into single entries with the most common DNA and genes. These V and J calls are TCRdb output, not the study's own analysis. This sample lists hundreds of thousands of distinct CDR3 sequences; roughly 47% were detected once. Together, the top ten hold roughly 1.7% of the sample.

TCR beta repertoires were profiled from peripheral blood of some 13 young patients with multiple sclerosis to demonstrate the VDJtools post-analysis software. The patients with multiple sclerosis were children and adolescents between about 6 and 17 years of age. Sequenced sample: blood. This TCR was sampled from a girl aged 5-17 years with multiple sclerosis. The chain couples TRBV6-5 to TRBJ1-5; TRBD1 fits 10 bases in the junction. The CDR3 has the sequence CASSRSGTGDQPQHF. The nucleotide sequence reads as follows: TGTGCCAGCAGCCGATCCGGGACAGGGGATCAGCCCCAGCATTTT.